This T cell receptor (beta chain) was captured in a study of T-cell memory formation after mild COVID-19. This clonotype came up a few times. Sample barcodes and UMIs were carried by the TCR alpha and TCR beta cDNA libraries that 5'RACE generated with constant-segment primers. MiXCR was run by TCRdb on the 5' RACE reads, yielding one entry per CDR3 protein. In the table there are roughly 300,000 distinct CDR3 sequences, 8.2% of which are singletons. The sequencing input was PBMCs or a T cell subset sorted from them (not recorded which). The sequence came from a young man who had mild COVID-19 (a few samples of this study predate the infection). Cell type and time point are not known.

CDR3 in DNA: TGTGCCAGCAGTTCCGGGACTAGTAGCACAGATACGCAGTATTTT. This gives the protein CASSSGTSSTDTQYF. The rearrangement joins TRBV6-1 to TRBJ2-3, with 8 positions matching TRBD2. The CDR3 contains 15 residues. The germline V gene has CDR1 MNHNS and CDR2 SASEGT. Germline trimming cut 5 bases from V and 0 bases from J; bases unmatched to any gene: 4.